Given below is one T cell receptor beta chain in context. The data were taken from a study of PD-L1 blockade in urothelial cancer. The overall study: From 2014, patients received atezolizumab, given as 1,200 mg intravenously every 3 weeks. The authors examined blood 3 weeks (second dose) and 6 weeks after treatment start. Specimens of blood held a median count of roughly 150,000 T cells.

Trimming cost V 0 bases and J 2 bases, with 7 bases left between them. The length of the CDR3 is 14 residues. In germline, CDR1 is SNHLY, CDR2 FYNNEI. Assay used: immunoSEQ multiplex PCR; TCRdb lists only in-frame clones, some missing. The sample lists fewer than 95,000 clones; 80% to 85% were seen once. As to time point: pretreatment peripheral blood. Patients were living with locally advanced or metastatic urothelial carcinoma. The origin of this receptor is a man aged 55 to 70 with urothelial cancer. V usage is TRBV2 and J usage is TRBJ2-5, with D hard to call. The sample here was PBMCs, taken around atezolizumab (anti-PD-L1) treatment. The CDR3 coding sequence is TGTGCCAGCAGTGAAGCGACACGACAAGAGACCCAGTACTTC. It specifies CASSEATRQETQYF. Supplemented by reference TRBV2 and TRBJ2-5, the full variable domain reads EPEVTQTPSHQVTQMGQEVILRCVPISNHLYFYWYRQILGQKVEFLVSFYNNEISEKSEIFDDQFSVERPDGSNFTLKIRSTKLEDSAMYFCASSEATRQETQYFGPGTRLLVL.